The 14 T cell receptor beta chains below were found in one sample sequenced in a study of blood T cell repertoires in COVID-19. TCRdb's copy holds only in-frame clones and misses some; the assay was immunoSEQ multiplex PCR. The sample shows approximately 170,000 clones, around 90% of them seen only once. The sequenced sample consisted of peripheral blood. The receptors shown here come from a man in his late teens or twenties with COVID-19, enrolled during active disease.

The chain links TRBV3-1 (or the pseudogene TRBV3-2) to TRBJ2-2; 7 bases map to TRBD1. The V segment lost 8 bases and the J segment 1 base; nucleotides outside the gene matches: 7. Germline V gene lookup returns CDR1 LGHDT and CDR2 YNNKEL (reference sequence). This CDR3 region has 15 residues. The CDR3 DNA sequence: TGTGCCAGCCACCGAGGGGGCTGGAACACCGGGGAGCTGTTTTTT. Amino acid sequence: CASHRGGWNTGELFF.

The chain employs TRBV9 and TRBJ2-5; D remains ambiguous. CDR3 length: 14 residues. Germline values: CDR1 SGDLS, CDR2 YYNGEE. V shed 0 bases and J shed 5 bases, with 11 bases lying between them. The CDR3 DNA follows: TGTGCCAGCAGCGTAGAACCTAGGTGGGAGACCCAGTACTTC. Translating gives CASSVEPRWETQYF.

Of note for this clone: An end of the junction differs from the germline gene, which may be a read error. The V and J genes are TRBV6-1 and TRBJ1-2; D perhaps matches TRBD1 (6 bases). Germline V gene sequence: CDR1 MNHNS, CDR2 SASEGT. This CDR3 spans 15 amino acids. The CDR3 DNA reads as TGTGCCAGCAGTAAAGCACAGGGTGGCGGCTATGGCTACACCTTC. This encodes CASSKAQGGGYGYTF.

The chain carries TRBV5-6 and TRBJ2-2; 8 bases match TRBD1. V lost 2 bases to trimming and J lost 1 base; unmatched junction nucleotides: 1. Per the germline V gene, CDR1 is SGHDT and CDR2 is YYEEEE. The CDR3 runs 15 residues. The DNA of the CDR3 is TGTGCCAGCAGCTTCGGGACAGGGAACACCGGGGAGCTGTTTTTT. It yields the protein CASSFGTGNTGELFF.

The chain uses TRBV28 and TRBJ1-1; D is uncertain. Germline CDR1 reads MDHEN; CDR2 reads SYDVKM. CDR3 length equals 11 residues. Trimming removed 7 bases from V and 5 bases from J, with 8 bases in between. CDR3 sequence reads: CASITSTEAFF. The CDR3 DNA sequence: TGTGCCAGCATTACTTCGACTGAAGCTTTCTTT.

This clone was seen a handful of times. The CDR3 protein is CASSATGAEYHF. In DNA form, the CDR3 reads TGTGCCAGCAGCGCGACAGGGGCTGAGTACCACTTT. This rearrangement joins TRBV11-2 to TRBJ1-6; the match to TRBD1 covers 8 bases. Trimming removed 5 bases from V and 18 bases from J; junction bases left unmatched: 9. CDR1 and CDR2 (germline): SGHAT, FQNNGV. The CDR3 is 12 amino acids.

This chain joins TRBV27 and TRBJ2-7, with 10 bases matching TRBD1. Looked up from germline, CDR1 is MNHEY and CDR2 is SMNVEV (reference sequence). This CDR3 comprises 15 residues. With V trimmed by 6 bases and J by 3 bases, 8 bases remained unmatched. Here the CDR3 reads CASRLGQGRVYEQYF. The CDR3 nucleotides are TGTGCCAGCAGACTGGGACAGGGGCGAGTCTACGAGCAGTACTTC.

The chain is built from TRBV29-1 and TRBJ1-5, with TRBD1 matching over 8 bases. Germline V gene lookup returns CDR1 SQVTM and CDR2 ANQGSEA. The junction had 0 bases not matched to a gene; V was cut back by 4 bases and J by 4 bases. This CDR3 region has 12 residues. The CDR3 coding sequence is TGCAGCGTTGGGACAGGGAATCAGCCCCAGCATTTT. This encodes CSVGTGNQPQHF.

The rearrangement links TRBV7-2 to TRBJ2-7, with 8 bases matching TRBD1. There are 17 residues in the CDR3. In germline, CDR1 is SGHTA, CDR2 FQGNSA. The V segment lost 4 bases and the J segment 3 bases; nucleotides outside the gene matches: 14. In DNA form, the CDR3 reads TGTGCCAGCAGCTCCCGGGACAGGTTGGGGGTTGGCTACGAGCAGTACTTC. This encodes CASSSRDRLGVGYEQYF.

J is TRBJ1-2 and V is TRBV25-1; D perhaps matches TRBD1 (5 bases). This CDR3 is 11 amino acids long. Per germline, CDR1 MGHDK and CDR2 SYGVNS. V lost 4 bases and J 8 bases, leaving 8 bases between the germline ends. The CDR3 DNA reads as TGTGCCAGCAGTGTCCAGGGCGGCTACACCTTC. Amino acid sequence: CASSVQGGYTF.

The J gene is TRBJ2-3, the V gene TRBV30; a possible D gene is TRBD2 (6 bases). The CDR3 runs 12 residues. The germline V and J ends were trimmed by 2 bases and 4 bases, with 7 bases remaining between them. Germline CDR1 is GTSNPN and CDR2 is SVGIG (reference sequence). The CDR3 coding sequence is TGTGCCTGGAGTCCGGGGGCAGATACGCAGTATTTT. It yields the protein CAWSPGADTQYF.

The chain couples TRBV29-1 to TRBJ2-7; a weak D match, TRBD1 (5 bases). This CDR3 contains 12 residues. V lost 5 bases, J lost 7 bases, and 15 bases lay in between. CDR1 SQVTM and CDR2 ANQGSEA come from the germline V gene. Written as DNA, the CDR3 is TGCAGCGTTCGTCCCCCCCAGGGTGAGCAGTACTTC. The encoded protein is CSVRPPQGEQYF.

The V and J genes are TRBV6-6 and TRBJ2-7, with a possible D match to TRBD1 (6 bases). V was clipped by 4 bases and J by 4 bases, with 17 bases between them. The length of the CDR3 is 15 residues. Germline V gene data show CDR1 as MNHNY and CDR2 as SVGAGI (reference sequence). CDR3 amino acids: CASSFGQSSLYEQYF. In DNA, the CDR3 is TGTGCCAGCAGTTTCGGACAGAGCAGTCTATACGAGCAGTACTTC.

The V call is TRBV4-3, the J call TRBJ2-3; D is uncertain. From germline, CDR1 is LGHNA and CDR2 YSLEER. This CDR3 is 15 amino acids long. Trimming cost V 2 bases and J 0 bases, with 9 bases left between them. In DNA form, the CDR3 reads TGCGCCAGCAGCCAACTTGACGGGAGCACAGATACGCAGTATTTT. Translated, it gives CASSQLDGSTDTQYF.